The 14 T cell receptor beta chains below all came from one sample that was sequenced in a study of blood T cell repertoires in COVID-19. Here immunoSEQ multiplex PCR was the method, and the copy in TCRdb shows in-frame clones only, minus some. The table includes fewer than 250,000 clones, 89% detected once. Sequencing was done on a sample of peripheral blood. The source of these receptors is a woman aged 40 to 49 with acute or convalescent COVID-19.

This chain uses TRBV3-1 (or the pseudogene TRBV3-2) with TRBJ2-2, with 7 bases identical to TRBD1. Germline V gives CDR1 LGHDT, CDR2 YNNKEL (reference sequence). Trimming at V came to 7 bases and at J to 4 bases, leaving 9 bases not matched to a gene. There are 15 residues in the CDR3. The CDR3 region is CASTSDRVGTGELFF. DNA for the CDR3: TGTGCCAGCACCTCCGACAGGGTGGGCACCGGGGAGCTGTTTTTT.

The V gene is TRBV19, the J gene TRBJ2-3; TRBD2 aligns across 9 bases. The CDR3 extends over 20 amino acids. Per germline, CDR1 LNHDA and CDR2 SQIVND (reference sequence). The trim removed 8 bases at V and 0 bases at J, leaving 21 bases unmatched. The CDR3 reads CASQRSRGGGLGPSTDTQYF. For the CDR3, the DNA is TGTGCCAGTCAGAGGTCGCGGGGGGGAGGGTTGGGCCCCAGCACAGATACGCAGTATTTT.

This chain uses TRBV19 with TRBJ2-3, with a tentative D call TRBD1 (6 bases). Germline-derived CDR1 and CDR2 are LNHDA and SQIVND (reference sequence). Trimming cost V 2 bases and J 5 bases, with 14 bases left between them. The CDR3 runs 15 residues. The DNA of the CDR3 is TGTGCCAGTAGTATAATGCGGACAGAAGGAGATACGCAGTATTTT. Protein product: CASSIMRTEGDTQYF. The full variable domain, in which reference TRBV19 and TRBJ2-3 provide the parts outside the CDR3, is DGGITQSPKYLFRKEGQNVTLSCEQNLNHDAMYWYRQDPGQGLRLIYYSQIVNDFQKGDIAEGYSVSREKKESFPLTVTSAQKNPTAFYLCASSIMRTEGDTQYFGPGTRLTVL.

V gene TRBV5-5 combines with J gene TRBJ2-7; unclear D gene. Germline CDR1 and CDR2: SGHKS and YYEKEE (reference sequence). The ends were cut back, 4 bases at V and 3 bases at J, with 14 bases in the middle. This CDR3 contains 14 residues. CDR3 sequence: CASSLVGARYEQYV. Here the CDR3 DNA reads TGTGCCAGCAGCCTGGTAGGAGCACGCTACGAGCAGTACGTC.

As regards this clone: Its ends do not fully match the called genes, so a read error is possible. The rearrangement joins TRBV11-2 to TRBJ2-3; 7 bases match TRBD1. The CDR3 is 16 residues long. Germline CDR1 and CDR2: SGHAT and FQNNGV. This chain's CDR3 is CASSYRGPGVHRYAVF. CDR3 bases: TGTGCCAGCAGCTACAGGGGCCCCGGGGTGCACAGATACGCAGTATTT.

The J gene is TRBJ1-1, the V gene TRBV11-1; D remains unclear. Trimming removed 5 bases at V and 3 bases at J, with 7 bases between. Germline-derived CDR1 and CDR2 are SGHAT and FQDESV (reference sequence). The CDR3 contains 12 residues. CDR3 coding DNA: TGTGCCAGCAGCCCCGGGGACACTGAAGCTTTCTTT. Translating gives CASSPGDTEAFF.

This clone showed up just once. The V gene is TRBV11-2, the J gene TRBJ1-2, with D unresolved. Germline loops: CDR1 SGHAT, CDR2 FQNNGV. V gave up 2 bases and J gave up 7 bases, with 11 bases separating them. This CDR3 region has 13 residues. The CDR3: CASSLPLEGGYTF. The CDR3 region has the DNA TGTGCCAGCAGCTTACCACTGGAGGGTGGCTACACCTTC.

The V gene is TRBV12-3 or TRBV12-4, the J gene TRBJ1-5, with a possible D match to TRBD1 (5 bases). The V and J ends lost 3 bases and 7 bases respectively, with 10 bases between them. CDR3 length: 13 residues. The CDR3 bases are TGTGCCAGCAGTTTTCGGAGGGACCAGCCCCAGCATTTT. Protein: CASSFRRDQPQHF.

This chain uses TRBV13 with TRBJ2-1, with a tentative D call TRBD2 (5 bases). Germline V gene sequence: CDR1 PRHDT, CDR2 FYEKMQ (reference sequence). V lost 6 bases, J lost 1 base, and 16 bases lay in between. This CDR3 contains 16 residues. The CDR3 region has the DNA TGTGCCAGCAGTCGCGGATCGGGGTATTCCTACAATGAGCAGTTCTTC. Translation: CASSRGSGYSYNEQFF.

This chain connects TRBV5-6 to TRBJ1-3; D is perhaps TRBD1 (6 bases). The V gene lost 4 bases and the J gene lost 4 bases, with 9 bases spanning the gap. The length of the CDR3 is 13 residues. Looked up from germline, CDR1 is SGHDT and CDR2 is YYEEEE. The CDR3 DNA reads TGTGCCAGCAGCCCCACAGGGGGAAACACCATATATTTT. It translates to CASSPTGGNTIYF.

CDR3 in DNA: TGCAGCGTTGAAATTCAGGGGACAGATACGCAGTATTTT. Amino acids: CSVEIQGTDTQYF. The chain combines TRBV29-1 with TRBJ2-3, with a possible D match to TRBD1 (6 bases). The V gene's germline CDR1 is SQVTM and CDR2 ANQGSEA. This CDR3 spans 13 amino acids. Deletions cut 2 bases from V and 3 bases from J, with 9 bases between.

The chain uses TRBV7-7 and TRBJ1-1; D gene uncertain. Trimming pared 6 bases from V and 2 bases from J, leaving 10 bases between. Per germline, CDR1 SSHAT and CDR2 FNYEAQ (reference sequence). The CDR3 has 13 amino acids. CDR3 region: CASSLTSNTEAFF. CDR3 bases: TGTGCCAGCAGTTTGACAAGCAACACTGAAGCTTTCTTT.

The chain recombines TRBV19 with TRBJ2-3, with 8 bases aligning to TRBD2. From germline, CDR1 is LNHDA and CDR2 SQIVND (reference sequence). The CDR3 spans 15 residues. V lost 5 bases and J lost 1; bases outside the gene matches: 5. The CDR3 reads CASSPGGAGTDTQYF. As DNA, the CDR3 is TGTGCCAGTAGTCCCGGGGGGGCCGGCACAGATACGCAGTATTTT.

This chain uses TRBV6-6 with TRBJ1-5, with a weak D call TRBD1 (6 bases). The CDR3 is 13 residues long. CDR1 is MNHNY, CDR2 SVGAGI, per germline (reference sequence). V shed 7 bases and J shed 5 bases, with 12 bases lying between them. This chain's CDR3 is CASKQGIDQPQHF. The CDR3 DNA is TGTGCCAGCAAACAGGGTATCGATCAGCCCCAGCATTTT.